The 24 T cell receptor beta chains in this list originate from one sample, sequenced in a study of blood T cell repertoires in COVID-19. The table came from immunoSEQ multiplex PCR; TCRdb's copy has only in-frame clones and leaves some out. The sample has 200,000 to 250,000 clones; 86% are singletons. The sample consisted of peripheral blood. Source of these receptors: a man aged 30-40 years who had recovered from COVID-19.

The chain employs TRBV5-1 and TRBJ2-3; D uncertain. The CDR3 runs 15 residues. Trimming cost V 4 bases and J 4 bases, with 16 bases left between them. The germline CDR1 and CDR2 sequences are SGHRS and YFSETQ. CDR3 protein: CASSPPGGRADTQYF. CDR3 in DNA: TGCGCCAGCAGCCCCCCGGGTGGCCGGGCAGATACGCAGTATTTT.

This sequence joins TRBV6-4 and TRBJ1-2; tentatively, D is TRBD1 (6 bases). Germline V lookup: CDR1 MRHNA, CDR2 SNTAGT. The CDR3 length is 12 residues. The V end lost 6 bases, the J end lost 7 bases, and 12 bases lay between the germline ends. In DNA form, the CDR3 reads TGTGCCAGCAGCCTCAGGGGCCGTGGCTACACCTTC. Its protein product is CASSLRGRGYTF.

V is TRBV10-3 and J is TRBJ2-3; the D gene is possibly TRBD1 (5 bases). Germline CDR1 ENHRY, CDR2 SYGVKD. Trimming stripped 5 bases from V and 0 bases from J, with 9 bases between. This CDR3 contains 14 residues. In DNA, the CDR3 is TGTGCCATCAGTCGGACACTGAGCACAGATACGCAGTATTTT. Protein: CAISRTLSTDTQYF.

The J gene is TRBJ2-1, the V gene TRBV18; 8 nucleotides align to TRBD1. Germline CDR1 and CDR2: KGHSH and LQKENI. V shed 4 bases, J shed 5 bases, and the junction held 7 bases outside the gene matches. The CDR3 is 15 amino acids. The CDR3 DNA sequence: TGTGCCAGCTCACTCGGGACAGGACAAAACAATGAGCAGTTCTTC. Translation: CASSLGTGQNNEQFF.

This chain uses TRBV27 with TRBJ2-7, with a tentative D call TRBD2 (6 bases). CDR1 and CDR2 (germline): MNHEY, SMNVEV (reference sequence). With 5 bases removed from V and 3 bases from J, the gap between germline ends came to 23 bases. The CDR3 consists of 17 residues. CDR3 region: CASSATEFWGGIYEQYF. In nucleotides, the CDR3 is TGTGCCAGCAGTGCAACGGAGTTTTGGGGCGGGATCTACGAGCAGTACTTC.

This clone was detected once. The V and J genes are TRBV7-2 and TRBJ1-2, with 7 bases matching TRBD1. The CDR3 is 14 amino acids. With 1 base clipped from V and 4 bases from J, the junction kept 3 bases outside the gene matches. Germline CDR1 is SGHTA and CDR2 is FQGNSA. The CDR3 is CASSLDRGPYGYTF. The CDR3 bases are TGTGCCAGCAGCTTAGACAGGGGACCCTATGGCTACACCTTC.

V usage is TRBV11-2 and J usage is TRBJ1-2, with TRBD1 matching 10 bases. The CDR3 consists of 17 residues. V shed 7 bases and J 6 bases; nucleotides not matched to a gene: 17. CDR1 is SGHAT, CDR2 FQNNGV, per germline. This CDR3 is CASTRQGAPPQGDGYTF. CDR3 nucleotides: TGTGCCAGCACCCGACAGGGGGCCCCTCCTCAAGGAGATGGCTACACCTTC. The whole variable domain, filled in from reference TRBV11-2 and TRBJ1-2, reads EAGVAQSPRYKIIEKRQSVAFWCNPISGHATLYWYQQILGQGPKLLIQFQNNGVVDDSQLPKDRFSAERLKGVDSTLKIQPAKLEDSAVYLCASTRQGAPPQGDGYTFGSGTRLTVV.

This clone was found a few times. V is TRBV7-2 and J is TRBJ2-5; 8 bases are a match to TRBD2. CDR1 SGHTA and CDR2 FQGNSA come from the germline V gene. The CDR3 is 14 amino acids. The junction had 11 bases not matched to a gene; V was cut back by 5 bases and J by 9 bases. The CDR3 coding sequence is TGTGCCAGCAGCCGCCCGGGGGGGGTTGGGGCCCAGTACTTC. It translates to CASSRPGGVGAQYF.

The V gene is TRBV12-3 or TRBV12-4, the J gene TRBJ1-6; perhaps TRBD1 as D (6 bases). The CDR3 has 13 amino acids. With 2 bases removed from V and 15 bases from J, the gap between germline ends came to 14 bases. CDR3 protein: CASSLNGGRVLHF. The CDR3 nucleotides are TGTGCCAGCAGTTTAAACGGGGGGCGCGTCCTCCACTTT.

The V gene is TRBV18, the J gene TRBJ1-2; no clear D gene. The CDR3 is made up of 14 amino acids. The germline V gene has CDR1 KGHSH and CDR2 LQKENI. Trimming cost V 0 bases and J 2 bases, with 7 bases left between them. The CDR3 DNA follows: TGTGCCAGCTCACCACCCAACCAGAACTATGGCTACACCTTC. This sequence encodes CASSPPNQNYGYTF.

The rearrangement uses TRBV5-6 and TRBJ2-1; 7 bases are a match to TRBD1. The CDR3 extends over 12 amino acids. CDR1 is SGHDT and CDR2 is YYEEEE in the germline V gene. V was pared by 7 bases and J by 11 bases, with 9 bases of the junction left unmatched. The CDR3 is CASLGPQGKQFF. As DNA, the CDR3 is TGTGCCAGCCTGGGCCCACAGGGGAAGCAGTTCTTC.

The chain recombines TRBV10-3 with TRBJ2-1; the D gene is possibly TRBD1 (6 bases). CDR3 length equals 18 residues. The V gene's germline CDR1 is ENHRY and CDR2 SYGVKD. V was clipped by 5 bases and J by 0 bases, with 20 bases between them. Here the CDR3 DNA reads TGTGCCATCAGTAACCCCCTGATCACAGGGAGCTCCTACAATGAGCAGTTCTTC. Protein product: CAISNPLITGSSYNEQFF.

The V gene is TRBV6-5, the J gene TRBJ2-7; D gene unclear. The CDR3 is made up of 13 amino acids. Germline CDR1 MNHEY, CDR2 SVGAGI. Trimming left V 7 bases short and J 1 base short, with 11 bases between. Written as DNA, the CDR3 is TGTGCCAGCACCCCAGTCAAATCCTACGAGCAGTACTTC. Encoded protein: CASTPVKSYEQYF.

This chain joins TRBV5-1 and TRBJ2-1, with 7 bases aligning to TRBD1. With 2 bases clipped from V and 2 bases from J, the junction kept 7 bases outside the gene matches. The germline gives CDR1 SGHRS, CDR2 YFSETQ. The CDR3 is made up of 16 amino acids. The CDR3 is CASSFTGEPPYNEQFF. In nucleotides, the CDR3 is TGCGCCAGCAGCTTTACAGGGGAACCCCCCTACAATGAGCAGTTCTTC. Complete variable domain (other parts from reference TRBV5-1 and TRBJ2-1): KAGVTQTPRYLIKTRGQQVTLSCSPISGHRSVSWYQQTPGQGLQFLFEYFSETQRNKGNFPGRFSGRQFSNSRSEMNVSTLELGDSALYLCASSFTGEPPYNEQFFGPGTRLTVL.

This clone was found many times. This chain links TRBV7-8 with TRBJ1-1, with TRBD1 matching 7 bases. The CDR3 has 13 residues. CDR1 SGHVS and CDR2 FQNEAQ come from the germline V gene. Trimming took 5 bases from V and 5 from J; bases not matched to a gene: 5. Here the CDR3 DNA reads TGTGCCAGCAGCGCGACAGGGTCGACTGAAGCTTTCTTT. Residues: CASSATGSTEAFF.

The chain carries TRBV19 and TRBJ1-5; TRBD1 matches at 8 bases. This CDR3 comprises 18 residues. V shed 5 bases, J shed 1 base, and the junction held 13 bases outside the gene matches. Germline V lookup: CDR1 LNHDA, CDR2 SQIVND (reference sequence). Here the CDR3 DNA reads TGTGCCAGTAGTCCCTGGTCAGGGGGCGAAGGAAGCAATCAGCCCCAGCATTTT. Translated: CASSPWSGGEGSNQPQHF.

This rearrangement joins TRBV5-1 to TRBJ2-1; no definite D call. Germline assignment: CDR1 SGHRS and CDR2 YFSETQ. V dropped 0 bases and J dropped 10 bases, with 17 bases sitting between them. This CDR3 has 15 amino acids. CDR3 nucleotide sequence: TGCGCCAGCAGCTTGGCGTCCGGGTATGCCGGGGAGCAGTTCTTC. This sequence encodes CASSLASGYAGEQFF.

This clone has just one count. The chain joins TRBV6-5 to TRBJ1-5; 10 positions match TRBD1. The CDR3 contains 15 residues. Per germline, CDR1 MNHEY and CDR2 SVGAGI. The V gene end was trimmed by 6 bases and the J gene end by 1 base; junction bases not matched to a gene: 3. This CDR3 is CASRLGQGSNQPQHF. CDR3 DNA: TGTGCCAGCAGGTTGGGACAGGGGAGCAATCAGCCCCAGCATTTT.

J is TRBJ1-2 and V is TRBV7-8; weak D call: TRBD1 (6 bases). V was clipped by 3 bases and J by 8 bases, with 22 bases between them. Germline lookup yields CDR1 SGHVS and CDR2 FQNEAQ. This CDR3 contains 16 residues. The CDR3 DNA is TGTGCCAGCAGCTTCCGCCTGGGGGCCAAGGGTCGAGGCTACACCTTC. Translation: CASSFRLGAKGRGYTF.

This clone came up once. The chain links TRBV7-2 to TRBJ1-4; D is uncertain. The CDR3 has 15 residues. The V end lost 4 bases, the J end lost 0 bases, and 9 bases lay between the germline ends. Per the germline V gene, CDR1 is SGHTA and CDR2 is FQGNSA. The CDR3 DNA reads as TGTGCCAGCAGCTCTCAAGCCGCAACTAATGAAAAACTGTTTTTT. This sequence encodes CASSSQAATNEKLFF.

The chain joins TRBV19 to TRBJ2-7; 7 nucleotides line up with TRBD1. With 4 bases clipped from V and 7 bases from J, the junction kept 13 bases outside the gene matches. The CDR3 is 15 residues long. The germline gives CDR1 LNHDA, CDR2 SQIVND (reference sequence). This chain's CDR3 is CASSSQPGPRGEQYF. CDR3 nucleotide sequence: TGTGCCAGTAGTAGTCAACCCGGGCCCAGGGGGGAGCAGTACTTC.

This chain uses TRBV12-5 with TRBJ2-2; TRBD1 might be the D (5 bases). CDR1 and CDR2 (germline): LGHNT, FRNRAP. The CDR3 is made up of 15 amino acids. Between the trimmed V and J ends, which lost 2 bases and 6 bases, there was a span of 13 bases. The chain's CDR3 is CASGLRQGPPGELFF. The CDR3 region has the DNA TGTGCTAGTGGTTTGAGGCAGGGTCCTCCCGGGGAGCTGTTTTTT.

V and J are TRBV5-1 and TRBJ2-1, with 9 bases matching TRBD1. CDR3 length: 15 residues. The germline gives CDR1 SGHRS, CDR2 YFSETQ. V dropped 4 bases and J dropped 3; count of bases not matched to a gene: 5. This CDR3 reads CASSGQGSIYNEQFF. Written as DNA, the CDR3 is TGCGCCAGCAGCGGACAGGGGAGTATCTACAATGAGCAGTTCTTC. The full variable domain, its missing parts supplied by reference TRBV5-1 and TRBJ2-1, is KAGVTQTPRYLIKTRGQQVTLSCSPISGHRSVSWYQQTPGQGLQFLFEYFSETQRNKGNFPGRFSGRQFSNSRSEMNVSTLELGDSALYLCASSGQGSIYNEQFFGPGTRLTVL.

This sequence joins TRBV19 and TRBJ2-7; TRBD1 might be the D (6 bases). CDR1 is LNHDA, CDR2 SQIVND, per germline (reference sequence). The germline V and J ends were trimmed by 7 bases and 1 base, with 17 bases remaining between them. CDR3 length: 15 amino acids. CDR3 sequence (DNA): TGTGCCAGTACCCCCTCCGGGACAAAGTCCTACGAGCAGTACTTC. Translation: CASTPSGTKSYEQYF.